This record covers a single T cell receptor (beta chain). This clonotype showed up many times. Its antigen remains undetermined. Base-call qualities are not available, and no considerably larger clone is one nucleotide away. The entry originates in a study of response to subunit inactivated influenza vaccine (dated by TCRdb to 2016 to 2019). The study in broad terms: The study used deep quantitative T cell receptor repertoire profiling to track responses to a trivalent subunit inactivated influenza vaccine. The full study reports these points: According to the authors, only a limited number of new T cells may be recruited by each seasonal influenza vaccination.

Library construction relied on RT-PCR. These reads were obtained on an Illumina HiSeq 2500. TCRdb reanalyzed the raw reads on its own, using fastp at Q25 for trimming and MiXCR for clone calling, and kept in-frame beta chains. Merged by CDR3 protein, the rows form single entries marked with the most common genes and DNA. Counted in this sample were about 780,000 distinct CDR3 sequences; 15% to 20% of them appeared once. In total, the top ten clones hold roughly a tenth of the sample. The TCR comes from a man over 45 who received an inactivated influenza vaccine. Donor details come from another sample of the same person, matched by shared clones. Source: PBMCs from blood, taken about 5 days after vaccination.

The CDR3 region has the sequence CSGSGRSTGELFF. The nucleotides are TGCAGCGGCAGCGGGAGGAGCACCGGGGAGCTGTTTTTT. This chain is built from TRBV29-1 and TRBJ2-2; 9 bases in between match TRBD2. V has 7 bases trimmed and J has 4 bases trimmed; junction bases matching no gene number 4. From its cysteine to its phenylalanine, the CDR3 spans 13 amino acids. This entry keeps only the CDR3 DNA: 39 bases, framed from base 1. For CDR1 and CDR2, the germline V gene lists SQVTM and ANQGSEA.